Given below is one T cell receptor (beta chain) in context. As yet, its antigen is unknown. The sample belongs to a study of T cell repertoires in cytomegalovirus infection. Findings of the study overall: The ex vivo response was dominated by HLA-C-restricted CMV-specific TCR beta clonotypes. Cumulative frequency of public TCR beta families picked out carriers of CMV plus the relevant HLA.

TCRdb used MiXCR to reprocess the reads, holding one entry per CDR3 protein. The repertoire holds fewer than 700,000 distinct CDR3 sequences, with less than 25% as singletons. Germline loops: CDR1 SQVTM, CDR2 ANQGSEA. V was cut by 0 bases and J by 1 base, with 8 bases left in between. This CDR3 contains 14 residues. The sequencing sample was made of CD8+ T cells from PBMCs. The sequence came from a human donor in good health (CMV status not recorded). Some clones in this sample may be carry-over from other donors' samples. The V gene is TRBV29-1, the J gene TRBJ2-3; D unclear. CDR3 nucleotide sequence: TGCAGCGTTGAAGATGGCGGTGGCACAGATACGCAGTATTTT. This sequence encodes CSVEDGGGTDTQYF.